These 26 T cell receptor beta chains originate from one sample sequenced in a study of CD8+ T cells in alopecia areata (dated by TCRdb to the late 2010s). Explained via the paper, the time point label denotes: about 5 months on oral tofacitinib. The meaning of the sample's treatment or condition label: oral pan-JAK inhibitor, 5-10 mg twice daily. The library was built by means of the immunoSEQ multiplex PCR assay. To provide template for TCR sequencing, every sample had RNA extracted and reverse transcribed into cDNA. TCRdb took over this immuneACCESS table, retaining in-frame rearrangements with V and J assigned. Such tables are incomplete; in checked studies, under half of the missing clones stem from an unresolved V gene, and the remainder is unexplained. The sample table shows 150,000 to 200,000 clones, and about three fifths are seen once. Roughly 12% of the sample rests with the top ten. The material sequenced was CD8+ T cells sorted from blood, taken at week 24, from a patient treated with tofacitinib. These TCRs come from a human donor with alopecia areata.

The rearrangement uses TRBV5-6 and TRBJ2-5; D is unclear. This CDR3 comprises 11 residues. V lost 2 bases and J lost 4, with 3 bases in between. CDR1 SGHDT and CDR2 YYEEEE come from the germline V gene. The chain's CDR3 is CASSFRETQYF. The CDR3 DNA is TGTGCCAGCAGCTTTAGAGAGACCCAGTACTTC.

The chain couples TRBV18 to TRBJ2-5, with no clear D. CDR3 length: 11 residues. With 3 bases removed from V and 4 bases from J, the gap between germline ends came to 3 bases. From germline, CDR1 is KGHSH and CDR2 LQKENI. In DNA form, the CDR3 reads TGTGCCAGCTCACCGTTAGAGACCCAGTACTTC. It encodes CASSPLETQYF.

The V and J genes are TRBV13 and TRBJ1-1, with a possible D match to TRBD1 (6 bases). Trimming removed 5 bases from V and 5 bases from J, with 9 bases in between. The CDR3 is 12 residues long. Germline assignment: CDR1 PRHDT and CDR2 FYEKMQ (reference sequence). The CDR3 coding sequence is TGTGCCAGCAGCCTACAGGGAACTGAAGCTTTCTTT. It translates to CASSLQGTEAFF.

This clone was counted only a few times. The rearrangement uses TRBV29-1 and TRBJ2-1; 9 positions agree with TRBD1. The CDR3 runs to 13 residues. Germline V gene lookup returns CDR1 SQVTM and CDR2 ANQGSEA. Losses at the gene ends were 6 bases for V and 8 bases for J; bases not matched to a gene: 8. CDR3 protein: CSVGTGNVDEQFF. In DNA, the CDR3 is TGCAGCGTCGGGACAGGGAATGTCGATGAGCAGTTCTTC.

This rearrangement joins TRBV30 to TRBJ2-3; 9 bases fit TRBD1. V lost 5 bases, J lost 0 bases, and 6 bases stayed unmatched. Per the germline V gene, CDR1 is GTSNPN and CDR2 is SVGIG (reference sequence). The length of the CDR3 is 15 residues. This CDR3 is CAWGPGTGSTDTQYF. Written as DNA, the CDR3 is TGTGCCTGGGGTCCCGGGACAGGGAGCACAGATACGCAGTATTTT.

J is TRBJ2-1 and V is TRBV5-6; 9 bases line up with TRBD1. J gave up 4 bases and V 1 base, and 12 bases lay outside the gene matches. The V gene's germline CDR1 is SGHDT and CDR2 YYEEEE. The CDR3 is 18 amino acids. The DNA for the CDR3 is TGTGCCAGCAGCTTGCCCTCCTGGGACAGGGCTCAATACAATGAGCAGTTCTTC. Protein product: CASSLPSWDRAQYNEQFF.

The V gene is TRBV28, the J gene TRBJ1-5; TRBD1 matches 7 bases. The J segment lost 0 bases and the V segment lost 4 bases, leaving 12 bases of the junction unmatched. The CDR3 has 18 residues. Per germline, CDR1 MDHEN and CDR2 SYDVKM. CDR3 sequence: CASSSAGATGYSNQPQHF. The CDR3 DNA reads as TGTGCCAGCAGTTCCGCGGGGGCGACAGGGTATAGCAATCAGCCCCAGCATTTT.

The genes are TRBV15 and TRBJ2-7; the D call may be TRBD1 or TRBD2 (5 bases each). Per germline, CDR1 LNHNV and CDR2 YYDKDF (reference sequence). Trimming removed 5 bases at V and 0 bases at J, with 11 bases between. The CDR3 loop spans 14 amino acids. DNA for the CDR3: TGTGCCACCAGCCCCCGGGACGGCTCCTACGAGCAGTACTTC. This sequence encodes CATSPRDGSYEQYF. The variable domain in full, with the rest retrieved from reference TRBV15 and TRBJ2-7, is DAMVIQNPRYQVTQFGKPVTLSCSQTLNHNVMYWYQQKSSQAPKLLFHYYDKDFNNEADTPDNFQSRRPNTSFCFLDIRSPGLGDTAMYLCATSPRDGSYEQYFGPGTRLTVT.

This clone appeared a few times. This chain joins TRBV29-1 and TRBJ2-3, with a possible D match to TRBD2 (5 bases). Germline CDR1 reads SQVTM; CDR2 reads ANQGSEA. Trimming removed 5 bases at V and 4 bases at J, with 10 bases between. This CDR3 is built from 12 residues. CDR3 coding DNA: TGCAGCGTTCCCCCGAGGGCAGATACGCAGTATTTT. Its translation is CSVPPRADTQYF.

The chain is built from TRBV15 and TRBJ2-5; maybe TRBD2 (6 bases). This CDR3 has 17 amino acids. V was pared by 3 bases and J by 2 bases, with 19 bases between. The germline gives CDR1 LNHNV, CDR2 YYDKDF (reference sequence). In DNA, the CDR3 is TGTGCCACCAGCAGTACAATTCCGGGACTCCTTCAAGAGACCCAGTACTTC. It specifies CATSSTIPGLLQETQYF.

This clone has a handful of counts. This CDR3 reads CSAHAPGDVEETQYF. Written as DNA, the CDR3 is TGCAGCGCACACGCTCCGGGGGATGTGGAGGAGACCCAGTACTTC. The V and J genes are TRBV29-1 and TRBJ2-5; tentatively, D is TRBD2 (6 bases). Trimming took 7 bases from V and 5 from J, leaving 23 bases between them. This CDR3 contains 15 residues. Germline-derived CDR1 and CDR2 are SQVTM and ANQGSEA.

This clone was observed a few times. The rearrangement uses TRBV18 and TRBJ2-3; no definite D call. The CDR3 extends over 13 amino acids. Trimming took off 5 bases at V and 0 bases at J, with 6 bases between the two ends. Germline CDR1 is KGHSH and CDR2 is LQKENI. The CDR3 reads CASSVQSTDTQYF. The CDR3, as DNA: TGTGCCAGCTCAGTACAGAGCACAGATACGCAGTATTTT.

The rearrangement links TRBV18 to TRBJ1-6, with D possibly TRBD1 on 5 matching bases. CDR3 length: 15 residues. Germline V CDR1 and CDR2: KGHSH, LQKENI. Trimming took 1 base from V and 9 from J, leaving 13 bases between them. The CDR3 here is CASSPLQGWGSPLHF. CDR3 bases: TGTGCCAGCTCACCACTTCAGGGTTGGGGTTCACCCCTCCACTTT.

This clone was observed a few times. The rearrangement links TRBV29-1 to TRBJ1-2, with 9 nucleotides matching TRBD1. The CDR3 is made up of 14 amino acids. V trimming: 4 bases; J trimming: 5 bases; junction bases outside the gene matches: 8. Germline-derived CDR1 and CDR2 are SQVTM and ANQGSEA. This CDR3 reads CSVVPGQGRYGYTF. For the CDR3, the DNA is TGCAGCGTTGTCCCGGGACAGGGTCGGTATGGCTACACCTTC.

The count of this clone is one. The V call is TRBV2, the J call TRBJ2-7, with D unclear. The V end was cut by 6 bases, the J end by 6 bases, with 15 bases between. Germline loops: CDR1 SNHLY, CDR2 FYNNEI. CDR3 length equals 13 residues. CDR3 nucleotides: TGTGCCAGCAGAGGGCAGGCTCGCCTCGAGCAGTACTTC. Residues: CASRGQARLEQYF.

The chain is built from TRBV7-2 and TRBJ2-1; possibly TRBD1 for D (6 bases). Germline CDR1 and CDR2: SGHTA and FQGNSA. The V end lost 0 bases, the J end lost 6 bases, and 9 bases lay between the germline ends. The CDR3 sequence is 14 residues long. The CDR3 spells CASSLARGPNEQFF. The CDR3 nucleotides are TGTGCCAGCAGCTTAGCCAGGGGCCCCAATGAGCAGTTCTTC.

V gene TRBV13 combines with J gene TRBJ2-7; D is unresolved. The CDR3 is 11 residues long. Trimming removed 6 bases from V and 7 bases from J, with 10 bases in between. Germline CDR1 PRHDT, CDR2 FYEKMQ (reference sequence). CDR3 protein: CASRGLSEQYF. In DNA, the CDR3 is TGTGCCAGCAGAGGGCTCTCGGAGCAGTACTTC.

V usage is TRBV29-1 and J usage is TRBJ2-5; D is uncertain. CDR3 length: 13 residues. The V end lost 7 bases, the J end lost 1 base, and 13 bases lay between the germline ends. CDR1 SQVTM and CDR2 ANQGSEA come from the germline V gene. The CDR3 here is CSGLDGTQETQYF. As DNA, the CDR3 is TGCAGCGGGTTAGACGGAACCCAAGAGACCCAGTACTTC.

The chain links TRBV27 to TRBJ2-5; 7 bases fit TRBD1. This CDR3 is 13 amino acids long. V trimming: 5 bases; J trimming: 4 bases; junction bases outside the gene matches: 4. CDR1 is MNHEY and CDR2 is SMNVEV in the germline V gene (reference sequence). The CDR3 reads CASSLGQVETQYF. CDR3 in DNA: TGTGCCAGCAGTCTCGGACAGGTAGAGACCCAGTACTTC.

The chain uses TRBV6-1 and TRBJ1-3; D gene unclear. Trimming took 0 bases from V and 0 from J, leaving 12 bases between them. The CDR3 loop spans 17 amino acids. Germline V gives CDR1 MNHNS, CDR2 SASEGT. Here the CDR3 reads CASSEADRAHSGNTIYF. CDR3 sequence (DNA): TGTGCCAGCAGTGAAGCGGACCGAGCACACTCTGGAAACACCATATATTTT.

This clone has only a few counts. This chain uses TRBV15 with TRBJ2-7; 12 positions agree with TRBD1. The CDR3 extends over 12 amino acids. CDR1 is LNHNV and CDR2 is YYDKDF in the germline V gene (reference sequence). Trimming removed 8 bases from V and 7 bases from J; junction bases left unmatched: 3. The CDR3 DNA reads as TGTGCCACCGGGGACAGGGGGCTTGAGCAGTACTTC. Translating it yields CATGDRGLEQYF.

In this sample, this clone turned up a few times. The V gene is TRBV29-1, the J gene TRBJ1-1; 8 bases align to TRBD1. The germline gives CDR1 SQVTM, CDR2 ANQGSEA. This CDR3 has 14 amino acids. The junction had 7 bases not matched to a gene; V was cut back by 1 base and J by 6 bases. The CDR3 nucleotides are TGCAGCGTTGAAGCCCTCGGACAGGGTCCTGAAGCTTTCTTT. This sequence encodes CSVEALGQGPEAFF.

In its sample, this clone was seen a few times. The gene calls are TRBV19 and TRBJ2-1, with TRBD1 matching over 10 bases. From germline, CDR1 is LNHDA and CDR2 SQIVND (reference sequence). The CDR3 runs to 15 residues. Germline trimming cut 7 bases from V and 9 bases from J; bases unmatched to any gene: 12. The CDR3 DNA follows: TGTGCCAGTAATTCGGGACAGGGGCAGAATGGTGAGCAGTTCTTC. Translating gives CASNSGQGQNGEQFF. The full variable domain, its missing parts supplied by reference TRBV19 and TRBJ2-1, is DGGITQSPKYLFRKEGQNVTLSCEQNLNHDAMYWYRQDPGQGLRLIYYSQIVNDFQKGDIAEGYSVSREKKESFPLTVTSAQKNPTAFYLCASNSGQGQNGEQFFGPGTRLTVL.

The chain links TRBV5-1 to TRBJ1-1, with 8 bases identical to TRBD1. The CDR3 spans 12 residues. V lost 0 bases to trimming and J lost 9 bases; unmatched junction nucleotides: 1. Germline CDR1 is SGHRS and CDR2 is YFSETQ. The CDR3 protein is CASSLGTGQAFF. In nucleotides, the CDR3 is TGCGCCAGCAGCTTGGGGACAGGGCAAGCTTTCTTT.

The rearrangement joins TRBV15 to TRBJ2-2; no clear D. V dropped 0 bases and J dropped 0 bases, with 14 bases sitting between them. The CDR3 sequence is 18 residues long. Germline CDR1 and CDR2: LNHNV and YYDKDF (reference sequence). Here the CDR3 DNA reads TGTGCCACCAGCAGAGAGCACCCCCGGGTGCCGAACACCGGGGAGCTGTTTTTT. Its protein product is CATSREHPRVPNTGELFF.

The V call is TRBV6-1, the J call TRBJ2-1; D ambiguous. The CDR3 has 15 amino acids. The V end lost 6 bases, the J end lost 0 bases, and 12 bases lay between the germline ends. Germline CDR1 MNHNS, CDR2 SASEGT. CDR3: CASSLGLTSYNEQFF. DNA for the CDR3: TGTGCCAGCAGCCTAGGGCTAACCTCCTACAATGAGCAGTTCTTC.